This T cell receptor beta chain stems from a study of identical twins (dated by TCRdb to 2015 to 2016). Broadly, across the study: To test whether fetal clonotypes persist, this study deep-sequenced TCR alpha and beta repertoires from monozygotic twins, from unrelated adults of various ages, and from cord blood. To rule out contamination, replicate twin experiments were performed at different times with different library preparation protocols.

Only healthy Caucasian donors were included. Using Miltenyi CD45RO+ enrichment and human naive T-cell isolation kits, memory (CD45RO+) and naive T cells were isolated from PBMC. Overall results and qualifications from the work: Abundant cord blood beta clonotypes carried fewer insertions; young adult naive repertoires showed a weaker similar trend, while memory repertoires showed none. Invariant T cells such as MAIT and iNKT could partly confound zero-insertion analyses, though diverse VJ usage argued against this for most clonotypes. Compared with coincidental sharing between unrelated individuals, an excess of low generation-probability sequences was observed among out-of-frame TCR alpha sequences shared between twins. Recombination models systematically underestimated out-of-frame TCR alpha sharing in monozygotic twins but agreed with sharing between unrelated individuals. A weaker excess of twin sharing was found in beta out-of-frame sequences because the signal-to-noise ratio was lowered by fewer shared sequences. Because the same donors could not be followed over many years, the conclusions relied on cross-sectional statistical analysis.

The library was produced with 5' RACE. Reads for this sample came from an Illumina HiSeq 2000. A universal primer binding site was introduced by template switching, and a unique molecular identifier was present in the final cDNA, enabling accurate counting of TCR cDNA molecules. First-strand cDNA for TCR alpha and beta chains was synthesized from specific primers in the conserved constant-segment region. To control for contamination, every cDNA library carried two barcodes: a SMART-Mk sample barcode plus Illumina barcodes. Two successive PCR steps introduced TruSeq adapter sequences along with Illumina sample barcodes. The TCR alpha and beta cDNA libraries were sequenced on the Illumina HiSeq platform using custom primers. In the source study's methods: MiGEC was used to process raw reads and extract unique molecular identifiers, and MiXCR was used to find CDR3 positions. Recombination models were inferred per individual with the repgenHMM and IGoR tools using an EM algorithm. The tcR package in R was used for shared clonotype analysis, with sharing normalized by the product of cloneset sizes. To study raw recombination without the effects of thymic and clonal selection, out-of-frame nonproductive sequences were analyzed. TCRdb handled the public reads itself, with Q25 trimming in fastp and clone calling in MiXCR, and kept productive beta chains. For every CDR3 protein sequence, its rows merge into one entry that carries the most common genes and DNA. TCRdb's processing, not the authors' own work, is the source of the V and J calls. The sample table records some 260,000 distinct CDR3 sequences; around 15% of these occur just once. Together, the top ten hold around 9% of the sample.

Spanning cysteine to phenylalanine, the CDR3 consists of 13 amino acids. Just CDR3 DNA is preserved here, 39 bases in frame from base 1. In the germline V gene, CDR1 corresponds to MDHEN and CDR2 to SYDVKM. A few counts support this clonotype. Its antigen has not been determined. No quality values exist for individual bases; no much larger clone is one base distant. Recombination linked TRBV28 to TRBJ2-1; the D region may be TRBD1 or TRBD2, each matching 6 bases equally. Material for sequencing was memory (CD45RO+) T cells sorted from blood. Taken with the paper, the label for cell subset or site translates to: CD45RO+ enriched T cells. This TCR came from a woman younger than 35 in good health. The CDR3 is CAGGTFGSNEQFF. The nucleotides are TGTGCTGGAGGGACATTCGGATCCAATGAGCAGTTCTTC.